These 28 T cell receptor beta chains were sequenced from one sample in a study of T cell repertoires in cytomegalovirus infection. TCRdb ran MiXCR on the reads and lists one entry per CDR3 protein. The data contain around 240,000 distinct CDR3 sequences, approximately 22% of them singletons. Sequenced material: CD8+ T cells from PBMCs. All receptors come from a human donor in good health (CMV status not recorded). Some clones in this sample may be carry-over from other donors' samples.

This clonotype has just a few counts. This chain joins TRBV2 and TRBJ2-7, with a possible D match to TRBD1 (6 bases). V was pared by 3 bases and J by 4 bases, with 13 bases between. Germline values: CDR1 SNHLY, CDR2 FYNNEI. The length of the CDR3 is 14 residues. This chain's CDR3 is CASSDSNREYEQYF. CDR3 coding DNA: TGTGCCAGCAGTGATAGTAACAGGGAATACGAGCAGTACTTC. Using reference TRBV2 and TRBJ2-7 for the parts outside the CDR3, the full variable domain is EPEVTQTPSHQVTQMGQEVILRCVPISNHLYFYWYRQILGQKVEFLVSFYNNEISEKSEIFDDQFSVERPDGSNFTLKIRSTKLEDSAMYFCASSDSNREYEQYFGPGTRLTVT.

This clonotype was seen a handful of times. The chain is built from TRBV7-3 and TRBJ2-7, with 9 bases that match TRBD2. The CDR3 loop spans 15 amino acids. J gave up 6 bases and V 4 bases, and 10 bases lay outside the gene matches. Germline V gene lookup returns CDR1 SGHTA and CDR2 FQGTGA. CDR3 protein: CASSWGGLAGLEQYF. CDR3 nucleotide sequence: TGTGCCAGCAGCTGGGGGGGGCTAGCGGGGCTCGAGCAGTACTTC. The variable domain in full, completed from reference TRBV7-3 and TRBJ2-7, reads GAGVSQTPSNKVTEKGKYVELRCDPISGHTALYWYRQSLGQGPEFLIYFQGTGAADDSGLPNDRFFAVRPEGSVSTLKIQRTERGDSAVYLCASSWGGLAGLEQYFGPGTRLTVT.

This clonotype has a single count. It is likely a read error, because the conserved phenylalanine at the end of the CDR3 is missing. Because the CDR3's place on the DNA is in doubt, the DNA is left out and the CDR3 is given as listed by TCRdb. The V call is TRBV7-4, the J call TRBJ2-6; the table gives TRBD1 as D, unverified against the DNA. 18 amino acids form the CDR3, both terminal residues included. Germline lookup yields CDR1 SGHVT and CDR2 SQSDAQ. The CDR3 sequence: CASSPRTGESSGANVLSL.

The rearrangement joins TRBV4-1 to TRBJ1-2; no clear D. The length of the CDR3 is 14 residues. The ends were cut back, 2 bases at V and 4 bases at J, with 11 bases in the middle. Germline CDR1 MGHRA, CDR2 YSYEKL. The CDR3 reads CASSQLTALYGYTF. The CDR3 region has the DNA TGCGCCAGCAGCCAACTGACTGCGCTCTATGGCTACACCTTC.

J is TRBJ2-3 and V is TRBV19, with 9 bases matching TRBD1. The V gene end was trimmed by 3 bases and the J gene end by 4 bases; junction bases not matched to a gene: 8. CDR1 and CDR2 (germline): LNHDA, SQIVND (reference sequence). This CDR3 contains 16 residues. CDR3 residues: CASSISRTGVSDTQYF. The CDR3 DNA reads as TGTGCCAGTAGTATTTCAAGGACAGGGGTATCAGATACGCAGTATTTT.

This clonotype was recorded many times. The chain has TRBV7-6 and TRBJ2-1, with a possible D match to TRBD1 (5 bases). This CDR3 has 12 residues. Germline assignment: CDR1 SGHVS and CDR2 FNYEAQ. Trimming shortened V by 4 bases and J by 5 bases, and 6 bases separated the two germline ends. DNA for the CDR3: TGTGCCAGCAGCTCACAGGACAATGAGCAGTTCTTC. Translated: CASSSQDNEQFF. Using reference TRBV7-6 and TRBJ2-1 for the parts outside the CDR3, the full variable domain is GAGVSQSPRYKVTKRGQDVALRCDPISGHVSLYWYRQALGQGPEFLTYFNYEAQQDKSGLPNDRFSAERPEGSISTLTIQRTEQRDSAMYRCASSSQDNEQFFGPGTRLTVL.

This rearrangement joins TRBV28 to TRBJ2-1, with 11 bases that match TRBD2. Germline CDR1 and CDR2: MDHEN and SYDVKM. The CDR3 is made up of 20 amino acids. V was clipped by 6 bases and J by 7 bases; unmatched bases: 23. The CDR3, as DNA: TGTGCCAGCAGCTCTGCCGAGACTAGCGGGGTTAGCCCTTTTTGGAATGAGCAGTTCTTC. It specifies CASSSAETSGVSPFWNEQFF.

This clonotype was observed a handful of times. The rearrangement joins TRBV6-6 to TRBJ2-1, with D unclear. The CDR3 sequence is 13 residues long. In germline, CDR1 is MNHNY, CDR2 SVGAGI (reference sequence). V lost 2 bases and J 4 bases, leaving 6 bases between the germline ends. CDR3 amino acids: CASSYQNYNEQFF. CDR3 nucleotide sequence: TGTGCCAGCAGTTACCAAAATTACAATGAGCAGTTCTTC.

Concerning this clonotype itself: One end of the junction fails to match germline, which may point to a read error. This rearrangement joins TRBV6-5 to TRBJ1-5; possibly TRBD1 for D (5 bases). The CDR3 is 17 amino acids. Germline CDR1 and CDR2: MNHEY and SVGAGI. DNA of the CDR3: TGTGCCAGCAGACCATTAGGCACAGGAACGTTAGGTCAGCCCCAGCGTTTT. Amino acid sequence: CASRPLGTGTLGQPQRF.

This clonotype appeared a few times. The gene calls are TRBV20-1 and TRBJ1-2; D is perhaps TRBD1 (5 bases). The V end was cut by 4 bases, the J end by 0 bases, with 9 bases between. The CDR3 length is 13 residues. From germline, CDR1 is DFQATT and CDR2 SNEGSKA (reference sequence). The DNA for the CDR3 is TGCAGTGCTAAGGACATTGCTAACTATGGCTACACCTTC. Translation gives CSAKDIANYGYTF.

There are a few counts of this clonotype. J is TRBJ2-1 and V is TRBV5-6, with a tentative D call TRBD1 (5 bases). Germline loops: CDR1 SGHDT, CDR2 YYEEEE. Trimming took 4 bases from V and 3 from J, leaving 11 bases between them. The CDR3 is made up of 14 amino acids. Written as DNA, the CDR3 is TGTGCCAGCAGCCTTTGGACAATCTACAATGAGCAGTTCTTC. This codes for CASSLWTIYNEQFF.

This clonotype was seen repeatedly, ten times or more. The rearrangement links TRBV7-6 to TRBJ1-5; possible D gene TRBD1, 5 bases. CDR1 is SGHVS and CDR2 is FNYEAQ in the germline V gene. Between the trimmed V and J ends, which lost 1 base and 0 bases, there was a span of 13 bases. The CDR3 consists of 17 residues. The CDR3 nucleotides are TGTGCCAGCAGCTTAGGGTCAGGGATATATAGCAATCAGCCCCAGCATTTT. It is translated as CASSLGSGIYSNQPQHF.

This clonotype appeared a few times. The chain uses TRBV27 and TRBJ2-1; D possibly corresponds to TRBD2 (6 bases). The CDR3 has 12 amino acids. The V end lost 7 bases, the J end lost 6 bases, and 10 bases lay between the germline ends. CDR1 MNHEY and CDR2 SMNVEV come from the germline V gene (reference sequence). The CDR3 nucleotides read TGTGCCAGCACCGGGACTTTCAATGAGCAGTTCTTC. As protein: CASTGTFNEQFF.

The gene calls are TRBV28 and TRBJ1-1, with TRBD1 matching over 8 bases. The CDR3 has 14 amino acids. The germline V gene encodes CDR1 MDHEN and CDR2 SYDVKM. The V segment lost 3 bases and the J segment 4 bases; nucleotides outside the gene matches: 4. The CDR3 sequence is CASSLGQVGTEAFF. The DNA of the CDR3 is TGTGCCAGCAGTTTGGGACAGGTAGGCACTGAAGCTTTCTTT.

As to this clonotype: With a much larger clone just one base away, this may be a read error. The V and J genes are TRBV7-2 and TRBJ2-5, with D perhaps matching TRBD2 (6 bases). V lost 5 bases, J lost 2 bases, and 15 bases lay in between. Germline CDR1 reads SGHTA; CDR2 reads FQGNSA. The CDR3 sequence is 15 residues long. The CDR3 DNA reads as TGTGCCAGCAGCCAACGCGGAGGGCTGCAAGAGACCCAGTACTTC. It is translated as CASSQRGGLQETQYF.

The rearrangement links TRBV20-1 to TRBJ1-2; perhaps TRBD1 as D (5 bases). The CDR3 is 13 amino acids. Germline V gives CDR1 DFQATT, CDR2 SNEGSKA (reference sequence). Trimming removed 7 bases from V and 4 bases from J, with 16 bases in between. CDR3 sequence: CSVMGRVGYGYTF. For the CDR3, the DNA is TGCAGTGTAATGGGCAGGGTGGGCTATGGCTACACCTTC.

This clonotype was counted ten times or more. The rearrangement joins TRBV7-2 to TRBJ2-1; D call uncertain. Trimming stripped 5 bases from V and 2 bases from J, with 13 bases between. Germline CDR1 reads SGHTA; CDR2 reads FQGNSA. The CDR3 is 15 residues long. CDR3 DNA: TGTGCCAGCAGCCCCCATGTCGGGCCCTACAATGAGCAGTTCTTC. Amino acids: CASSPHVGPYNEQFF.

CDR3 sequence (DNA): TGTGCCAGCAGGTCAGGGGGGTTTCTTAGCTCTGGAAACACCATATATTTT. Translating it yields CASRSGGFLSSGNTIYF. The chain employs TRBV27 and TRBJ1-3, with 7 positions matching TRBD1. Germline CDR1 reads MNHEY; CDR2 reads SMNVEV (reference sequence). There are 17 residues in the CDR3. The V and J ends lost 6 bases and 0 bases, in that order; junction bases with no gene match: 11.

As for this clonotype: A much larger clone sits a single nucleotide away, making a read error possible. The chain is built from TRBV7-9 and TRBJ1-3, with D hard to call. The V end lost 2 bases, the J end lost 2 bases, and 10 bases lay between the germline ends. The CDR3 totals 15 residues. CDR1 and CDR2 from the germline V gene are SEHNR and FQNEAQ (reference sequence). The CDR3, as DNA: TGTGCCAGCAGCTTACAGGTGATCCCTGGAAACACCATATATTTT. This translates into CASSLQVIPGNTIYF.

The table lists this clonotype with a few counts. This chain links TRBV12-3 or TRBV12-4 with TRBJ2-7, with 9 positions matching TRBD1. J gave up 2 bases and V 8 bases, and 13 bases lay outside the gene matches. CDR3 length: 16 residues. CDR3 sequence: CASVGTGINSPYEQYF. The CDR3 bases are TGTGCCAGCGTCGGGACAGGGATCAATTCCCCCTACGAGCAGTACTTC.

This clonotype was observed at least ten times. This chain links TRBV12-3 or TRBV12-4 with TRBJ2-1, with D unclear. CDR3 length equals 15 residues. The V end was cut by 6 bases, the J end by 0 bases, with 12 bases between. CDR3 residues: CASSPDMSSYNEQFF. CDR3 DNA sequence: TGTGCCAGCAGCCCCGACATGAGCTCCTACAATGAGCAGTTCTTC.

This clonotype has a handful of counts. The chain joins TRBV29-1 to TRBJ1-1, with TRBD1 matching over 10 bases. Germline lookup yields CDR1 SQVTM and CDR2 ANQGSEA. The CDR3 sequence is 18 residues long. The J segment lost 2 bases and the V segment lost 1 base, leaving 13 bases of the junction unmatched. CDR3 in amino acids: CSVEGASQRQGANTEAFF. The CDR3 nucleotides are TGCAGCGTTGAAGGCGCGTCTCAACGACAGGGGGCAAACACTGAAGCTTTCTTT.

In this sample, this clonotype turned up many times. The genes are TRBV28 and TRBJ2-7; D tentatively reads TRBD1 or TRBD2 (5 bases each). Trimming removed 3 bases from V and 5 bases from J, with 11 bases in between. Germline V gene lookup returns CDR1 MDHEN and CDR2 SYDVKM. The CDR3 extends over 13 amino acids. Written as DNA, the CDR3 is TGTGCCAGCAGTTTTGGGGGAACCGACGAGCAGTACTTC. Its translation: CASSFGGTDEQYF.

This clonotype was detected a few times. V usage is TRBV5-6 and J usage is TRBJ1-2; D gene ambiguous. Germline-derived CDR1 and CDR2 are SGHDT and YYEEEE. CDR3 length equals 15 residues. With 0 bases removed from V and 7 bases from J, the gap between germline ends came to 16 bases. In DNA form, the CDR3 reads TGTGCCAGCAGCTTGGTGGTTGGACCTCGAGGTGGCTACACCTTC. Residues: CASSLVVGPRGGYTF.

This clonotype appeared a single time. CDR3 bases: TGTGCCAGCAGTTACATCACAGGCCAAGAGACCCAGTACTTC. It is translated as CASSYITGQETQYF. J is TRBJ2-5 and V is TRBV6-2 or TRBV6-3, with D possibly matching TRBD1 (5 bases). The germline V and J ends were trimmed by 2 bases and 1 base, with 8 bases remaining between them. The CDR3 is 14 amino acids. The V gene's germline CDR1 is MNHEY and CDR2 SVGEGT.

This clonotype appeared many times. The DNA of the CDR3 is TGTGCCAGCAGCCAATTATTCGGGGACGAGAACACTGAAGCTTTCTTT. Translating gives CASSQLFGDENTEAFF. This sequence joins TRBV7-6 and TRBJ1-1; D perhaps matches TRBD1 (5 bases). The CDR3 is made up of 16 amino acids. Trimming took 5 bases from V and 1 from J, leaving 17 bases between them. The V gene's germline CDR1 is SGHVS and CDR2 FNYEAQ.

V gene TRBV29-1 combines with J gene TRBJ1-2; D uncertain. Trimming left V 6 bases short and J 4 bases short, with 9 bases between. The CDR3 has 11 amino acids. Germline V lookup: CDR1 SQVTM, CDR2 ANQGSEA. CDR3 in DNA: TGCAGCGTCCCTTTTTCCTATGGCTACACCTTC. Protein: CSVPFSYGYTF.

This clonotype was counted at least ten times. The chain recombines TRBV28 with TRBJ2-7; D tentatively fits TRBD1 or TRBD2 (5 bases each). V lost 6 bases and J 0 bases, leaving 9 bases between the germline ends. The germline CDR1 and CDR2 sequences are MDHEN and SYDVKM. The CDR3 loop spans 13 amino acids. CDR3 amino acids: CASSPGPSYEQYF. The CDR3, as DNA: TGTGCCAGCAGCCCGGGACCCTCCTACGAGCAGTACTTC.